Below, 12 T cell receptor beta chains from the same sample are listed, as sequenced in a study of blood T cells in healthy people across ages. A second PCR, run for about 6 to 12 cycles, used a sample-barcoded 5' primer plus a J-beta primer mix. TCRdb fed the 5' RACE reads into MiXCR, producing one record per CDR3 protein. The sample includes more than 500,000 distinct CDR3 sequences, roughly a quarter of them seen just once. The same sample was also studied in work on T cells of mothers and their children.

Sequenced material: blood. These receptor sequences come from a boy between 2 and 10 years old in good health.

The sample holds a few counts of this clonotype. This sequence joins TRBV6-1 and TRBJ2-5; D unresolved. V lost 3 bases to trimming and J lost 4 bases, with 9 bases between them. The CDR3 is 13 amino acids. From germline, CDR1 is MNHNS and CDR2 SASEGT. In DNA form, the CDR3 reads TGTGCCAGCAGTGACCGATTCGGAGAGACCCAGTACTTC. This sequence encodes CASSDRFGETQYF.

In this sample, this clonotype turned up a few times. The CDR3 DNA reads TGTGCCAGCACCACCGGTTCCAGCGGGGCCAACGTCCTGACTTTC. Amino acids: CASTTGSSGANVLTF. The chain carries TRBV6-5 and TRBJ2-6; no clear D. The V gene's germline CDR1 is MNHEY and CDR2 SVGAGI. The V end was cut by 7 bases, the J end by 4 bases, with 14 bases between. The CDR3 contains 15 residues.

This clonotype has more than one count but fewer than ten. The chain employs TRBV12-3 or TRBV12-4 and TRBJ1-4; weak D call: TRBD1 (5 bases). CDR3 length: 13 residues. With 3 bases removed from V and 7 bases from J, the gap between germline ends came to 9 bases. The CDR3 bases are TGTGCCAGCAGTTTTGGGGGGAGTGAAAAACTGTTTTTT. Its translation: CASSFGGSEKLFF.

This clonotype was detected ten times or more. The chain combines TRBV27 with TRBJ1-5, with unresolved D. CDR1 MNHEY and CDR2 SMNVEV come from the germline V gene (reference sequence). V was trimmed by 8 bases and J by 3 bases, leaving 5 bases between them. CDR3 size: 11 residues. The CDR3 here is CASGYNQPQHF. The CDR3 region has the DNA TGTGCCAGCGGGTACAATCAGCCCCAGCATTTT.

As for this clonotype: Compared with germline, one end of the junction differs, possibly owing to a read error. V is TRBV15 and J is TRBJ2-5; 13 nucleotides line up with TRBD2. CDR3 length: 14 amino acids. Per germline, CDR1 LNHNV and CDR2 YYDKDF (reference sequence). CDR3 amino acids: CDTSRLAGGETQYF. Written as DNA, the CDR3 is TGTGACACCAGCAGACTAGCGGGGGGAGAGACCCAGTACTTC.

To note about this clonotype: A much bigger clone sits one base away, suggesting this may be a read error. The chain joins TRBV12-3 or TRBV12-4 to TRBJ1-6; no firm D call. This CDR3 is built from 13 residues. The CDR3, as DNA: TGTGACAGCAGATATTCAGGTGTCTCACCCCTCCACTTT. Protein: CDSRYSGVSPLHF.

This clonotype was counted only a few times. This chain joins TRBV7-8 and TRBJ1-2; D possibly corresponds to TRBD1 (5 bases). V dropped 5 bases and J dropped 5 bases, with 21 bases sitting between them. This CDR3 region has 16 residues. The germline V gene has CDR1 SGHVS and CDR2 FQNEAQ. CDR3 coding DNA: TGTGCCAGCAGCGTGGAAGAGGAGCAGGGTCGTTATGGCTACACCTTC. It yields the protein CASSVEEEQGRYGYTF.

The chain has TRBV12-3 or TRBV12-4 and TRBJ2-1; 12 positions match TRBD2. This CDR3 is built from 15 residues. Germline trimming cut 7 bases from V and 7 bases from J; bases unmatched to any gene: 8. The CDR3 coding sequence is TGTGCCAGCACCCTAGCGGGGGGGCTAGTGAATGAGCAGTTCTTC. It specifies CASTLAGGLVNEQFF.

This clonotype is a singleton in its sample. The chain links TRBV7-8 to TRBJ1-6, with D possibly matching TRBD1 (5 bases). The germline V gene has CDR1 SGHVS and CDR2 FQNEAQ. CDR3 size: 14 residues. Deletions cut 5 bases from V and 14 bases from J, with 19 bases between. CDR3 sequence (DNA): TGTGCCAGCAGCCCCCGGGAGGGGCGAAGCACCCTCCACTTT. It encodes CASSPREGRSTLHF.

V and J are TRBV19 and TRBJ2-7; 8 bases map to TRBD2. CDR1 LNHDA and CDR2 SQIVND come from the germline V gene (reference sequence). V trimming: 3 bases; J trimming: 2 bases; junction bases outside the gene matches: 3. There are 14 residues in the CDR3. Here the CDR3 reads CASSITSGAYEQYF. CDR3 coding DNA: TGTGCCAGTAGTATCACTAGCGGCGCCTACGAGCAGTACTTC.

The table lists this clonotype with a few counts. The CDR3 DNA reads TGTGCCAGCAGTGCCGACGGGAGCTCTGGAAACACCATATATTTT. It yields the protein CASSADGSSGNTIYF. The chain carries TRBV27 and TRBJ1-3; D uncertain. The CDR3 covers 15 residues. The V end lost 5 bases, the J end lost 0 bases, and 11 bases lay between the germline ends. Germline V gene sequence: CDR1 MNHEY, CDR2 SMNVEV (reference sequence).

The rearrangement joins TRBV20-1 to TRBJ2-1; 12 positions match TRBD2. With the DNA end fitting TRBJ2-7 better, the J assignment may be wrong. Per the germline V gene, CDR1 is DFQATT and CDR2 is SNEGSKA (reference sequence). This CDR3 region has 13 residues. This CDR3 reads CSAGRTSGTEQYF. In nucleotides, the CDR3 is TGCAGTGCTGGACGGACTAGCGGGACCGAGCAGTACTTC.